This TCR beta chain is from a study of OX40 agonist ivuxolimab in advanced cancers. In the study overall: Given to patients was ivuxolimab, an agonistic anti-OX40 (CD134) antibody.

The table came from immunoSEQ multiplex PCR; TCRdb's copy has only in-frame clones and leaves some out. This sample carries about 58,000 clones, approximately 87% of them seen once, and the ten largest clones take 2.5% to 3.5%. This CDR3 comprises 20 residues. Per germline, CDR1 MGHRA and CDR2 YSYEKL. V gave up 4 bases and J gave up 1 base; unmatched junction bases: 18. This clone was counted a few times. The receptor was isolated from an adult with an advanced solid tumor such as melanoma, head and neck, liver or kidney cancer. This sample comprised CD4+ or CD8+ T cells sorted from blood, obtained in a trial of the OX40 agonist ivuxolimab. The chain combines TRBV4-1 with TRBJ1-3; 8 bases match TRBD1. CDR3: CASSLAHLIRTGKSGNTIYF. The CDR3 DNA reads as TGCGCCAGCAGCCTCGCGCATTTAATCCGGACAGGGAAGTCTGGAAACACCATATATTTT.